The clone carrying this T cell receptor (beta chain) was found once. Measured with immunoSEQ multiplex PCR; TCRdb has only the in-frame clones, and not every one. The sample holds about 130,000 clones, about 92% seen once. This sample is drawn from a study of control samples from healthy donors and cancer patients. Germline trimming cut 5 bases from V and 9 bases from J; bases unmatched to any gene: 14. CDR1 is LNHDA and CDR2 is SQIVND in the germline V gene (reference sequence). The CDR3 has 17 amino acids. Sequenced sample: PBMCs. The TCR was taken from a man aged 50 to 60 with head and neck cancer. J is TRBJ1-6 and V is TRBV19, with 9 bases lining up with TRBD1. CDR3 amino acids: CASSRSRGQGAGSPLHF. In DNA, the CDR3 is TGTGCCAGTAGTCGTTCCCGGGGACAGGGAGCAGGTTCACCCCTCCACTTT.